Included here is one T cell receptor (beta chain) sequence, with context. The antigen remains undetermined. Germline V lookup: CDR1 MNHEY, CDR2 SVGAGI. V lost 7 bases and J 0 bases, leaving 9 bases between the germline ends. The CDR3 is 14 residues long. The entry originates in a study of shared clonotypes between healthy human individuals. Study-wide results and limits: A few donors showed sharing of approximately 4.7% of naive CD4 clonotypes.

Measured with immunoSEQ multiplex PCR; TCRdb has only the in-frame clones, and not every one. Of a few million clones in the sample, roughly nine tenths were seen once. This TCR derives from a man between 18 and 29 years old in good health. The sequencing sample was made of naive CD4+ T cells sorted from blood. The subset is: CD45RA+ positively selected. The chain links TRBV6-5 to TRBJ2-2, with D uncertain. The CDR3 is CASNAGSNTGELFF. Written as DNA, the CDR3 is TGTGCCAGCAATGCTGGTTCGAACACCGGGGAGCTGTTTTTT.